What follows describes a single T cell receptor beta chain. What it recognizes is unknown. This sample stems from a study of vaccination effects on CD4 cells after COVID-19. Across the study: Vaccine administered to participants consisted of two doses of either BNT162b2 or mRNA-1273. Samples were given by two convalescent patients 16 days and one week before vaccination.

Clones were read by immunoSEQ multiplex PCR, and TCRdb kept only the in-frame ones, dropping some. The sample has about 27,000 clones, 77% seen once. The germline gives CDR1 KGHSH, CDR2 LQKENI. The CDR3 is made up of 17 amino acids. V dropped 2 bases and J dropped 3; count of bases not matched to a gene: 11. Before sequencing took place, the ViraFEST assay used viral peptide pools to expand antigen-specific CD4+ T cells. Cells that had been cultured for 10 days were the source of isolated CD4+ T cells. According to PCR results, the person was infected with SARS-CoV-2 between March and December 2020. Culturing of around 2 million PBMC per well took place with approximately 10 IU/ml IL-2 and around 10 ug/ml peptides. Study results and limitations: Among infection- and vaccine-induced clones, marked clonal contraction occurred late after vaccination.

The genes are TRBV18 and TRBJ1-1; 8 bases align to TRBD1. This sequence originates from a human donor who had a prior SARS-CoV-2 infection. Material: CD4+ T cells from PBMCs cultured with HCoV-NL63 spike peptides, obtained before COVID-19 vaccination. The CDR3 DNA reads TGTGCCAGCTCACCAGATTATCAGGGGGCCGGGGACACTGAAGCTTTCTTT. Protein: CASSPDYQGAGDTEAFF.